Below, 6 T cell receptor beta chains from the same sample are listed, as sequenced in a study of T cells after yellow fever vaccination. Via MiXCR, TCRdb re-called the 5' RACE reads, giving one row per CDR3 protein. The top ten hold 30% to 45% of the sample, which has 180,000 or so distinct CDR3 sequences, approximately 11% seen once. Sample: CD8+ T cells sorted from PBMCs, taken 15 days after the yellow fever booster vaccination. These receptors came from a man between 18 and 29 years old who received the YFV17D yellow fever vaccine.

This clonotype was seen more than once but under ten times. The DNA for the CDR3 is TGTGCCAGCATTAAAGGGACATCAAGGAGCTCCTACAATGAGCAGTTCTTC. Protein: CASIKGTSRSSYNEQFF. This chain links TRBV6-6 with TRBJ2-1, with a weak D call TRBD1 (6 bases). Germline assignment: CDR1 MNHNY and CDR2 SVGAGI (reference sequence). The CDR3 covers 17 residues. V was clipped by 7 bases and J by 0 bases, with 19 bases between them.

In this sample, this clonotype turned up many times. V is TRBV29-1 and J is TRBJ2-1, with 7 positions matching TRBD1. Unmatched junction bases numbered 2, after V lost 4 bases and J lost 2 bases. This CDR3 contains 13 residues. CDR1 SQVTM and CDR2 ANQGSEA come from the germline V gene. The CDR3 loop is CSVAGQTYNEQFF. DNA of the CDR3: TGCAGCGTTGCGGGACAGACCTACAATGAGCAGTTCTTC.

This clonotype was recorded a few times. The chain carries TRBV7-9 and TRBJ2-6; the D is unclear. Germline CDR1 SEHNR, CDR2 FQNEAQ (reference sequence). Trimming left V 1 base short and J 0 bases short, with 4 bases between. The CDR3 totals 15 residues. The CDR3 sequence is CASSLVASGANVLTF. CDR3 nucleotide sequence: TGTGCCAGCAGCTTAGTAGCCTCTGGGGCCAACGTCCTGACTTTC.

The chain is built from TRBV29-1 and TRBJ2-7; D unresolved. There are 12 residues in the CDR3. Germline V gene sequence: CDR1 SQVTM, CDR2 ANQGSEA. Trimming left V 4 bases short and J 3 bases short, with 10 bases between. For the CDR3, the DNA is TGCAGCGTTGTGGAGTTTATCTACGAGCAGTACTTC. Its translation is CSVVEFIYEQYF.

This clonotype was detected many times. The gene calls are TRBV2 and TRBJ2-2; the match to TRBD2 covers 10 bases. Germline CDR1 reads SNHLY; CDR2 reads FYNNEI. The CDR3 covers 18 residues. The V and J ends lost 6 bases and 0 bases, in that order; junction bases with no gene match: 10. CDR3 residues: CASSTRLLAGANTGELFF. DNA for the CDR3: TGTGCCAGCAGCACCCGTCTCCTAGCGGGGGCGAACACCGGGGAGCTGTTTTTT.

This clonotype was found once. The chain uses TRBV2 and TRBJ2-7, with 8 bases aligning to TRBD2. Germline lookup yields CDR1 SNHLY and CDR2 FYNNEI. The CDR3 has 14 residues. Unmatched junction bases numbered 11, after V lost 6 bases and J lost 7 bases. CDR3 loop: CASRASGSLGEQYF. The CDR3 DNA reads as TGTGCCAGCAGGGCTAGCGGGTCGCTGGGTGAGCAGTACTTC.